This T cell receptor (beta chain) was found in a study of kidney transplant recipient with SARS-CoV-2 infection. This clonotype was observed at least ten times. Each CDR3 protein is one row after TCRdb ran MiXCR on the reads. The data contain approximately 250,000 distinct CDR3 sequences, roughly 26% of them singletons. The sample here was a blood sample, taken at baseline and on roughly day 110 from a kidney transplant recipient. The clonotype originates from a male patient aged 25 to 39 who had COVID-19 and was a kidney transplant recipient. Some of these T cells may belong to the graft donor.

Here the CDR3 reads CASRALGSNQPQHF. CDR3 sequence (DNA): TGTGCCAGCAGAGCGTTAGGGAGCAATCAGCCCCAGCATTTT. J is TRBJ1-5 and V is TRBV6-5; no firm D call. CDR3 length: 14 amino acids. V was clipped by 6 bases and J by 1 base, with 10 bases between them. CDR1 and CDR2 (germline): MNHEY, SVGAGI.